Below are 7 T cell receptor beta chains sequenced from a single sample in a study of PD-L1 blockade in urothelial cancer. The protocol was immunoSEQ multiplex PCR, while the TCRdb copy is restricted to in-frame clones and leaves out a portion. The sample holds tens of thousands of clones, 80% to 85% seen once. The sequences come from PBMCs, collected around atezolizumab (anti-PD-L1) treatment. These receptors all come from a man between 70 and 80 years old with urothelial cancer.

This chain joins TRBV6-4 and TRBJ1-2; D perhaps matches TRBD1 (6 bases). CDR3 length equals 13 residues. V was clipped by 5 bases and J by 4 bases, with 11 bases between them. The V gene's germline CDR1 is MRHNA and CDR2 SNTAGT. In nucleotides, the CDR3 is TGTGCCAGCAGTTTGGCGACAGGCTATGGCTACACCTTC. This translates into CASSLATGYGYTF.

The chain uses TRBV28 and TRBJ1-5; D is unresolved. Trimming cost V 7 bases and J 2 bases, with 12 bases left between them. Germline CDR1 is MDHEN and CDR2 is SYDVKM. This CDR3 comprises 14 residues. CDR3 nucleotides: TGTGCCAGCACCCGGCAGGCGCGCAATCAGCCCCAGCATTTT. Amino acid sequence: CASTRQARNQPQHF.

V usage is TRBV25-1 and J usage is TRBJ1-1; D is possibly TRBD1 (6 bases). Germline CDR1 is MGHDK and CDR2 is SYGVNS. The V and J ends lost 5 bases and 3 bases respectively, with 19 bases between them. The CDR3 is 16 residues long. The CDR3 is CASSHPGGSRDTEAFF. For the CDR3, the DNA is TGTGCCAGCAGTCACCCGGGGGGCAGCAGGGACACTGAAGCTTTCTTT.

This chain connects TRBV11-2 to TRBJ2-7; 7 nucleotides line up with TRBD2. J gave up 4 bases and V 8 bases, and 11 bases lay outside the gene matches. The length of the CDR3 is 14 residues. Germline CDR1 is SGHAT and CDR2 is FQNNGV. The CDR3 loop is CASAQVLGGYEQYF. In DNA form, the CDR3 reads TGTGCCAGCGCTCAAGTCCTCGGGGGGTACGAGCAGTACTTC.

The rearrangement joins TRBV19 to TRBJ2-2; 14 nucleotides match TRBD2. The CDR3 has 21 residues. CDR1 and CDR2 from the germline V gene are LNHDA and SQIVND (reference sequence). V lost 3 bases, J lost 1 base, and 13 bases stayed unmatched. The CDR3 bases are TGTGCCAGTAGTATTCGATTCGGAGGACTAGCGGGAGGCAAGAACACCGGGGAGCTGTTTTTT. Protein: CASSIRFGGLAGGKNTGELFF.

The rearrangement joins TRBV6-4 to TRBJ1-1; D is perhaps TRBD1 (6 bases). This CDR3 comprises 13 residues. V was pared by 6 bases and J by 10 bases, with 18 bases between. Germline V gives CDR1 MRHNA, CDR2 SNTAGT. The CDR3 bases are TGTGCCAGCAGCGCAACGATACAGGGTAGAGCTTTCTTT. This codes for CASSATIQGRAFF.

In DNA, the CDR3 is TGTGCCAGCAGGAGGGACAGGAGAACAAATCAGCCCCAGCATTTT. Its translation: CASRRDRRTNQPQHF. This chain links TRBV2 with TRBJ1-5, with 8 bases fitting TRBD1. The CDR3 has 15 residues. V was pared by 6 bases and J by 4 bases, with 8 bases of the junction left unmatched. The germline V gene encodes CDR1 SNHLY and CDR2 FYNNEI.